Sequencing of this TCR beta chain was carried out in a study of shared clonotypes between healthy human individuals. Deep-level settings were used for running the assay. Profiling relied on immunoSEQ multiplex PCR, and the TCRdb table lists in-frame clones only, not all of them. Among a few million clones listed, just over 90% were seen once. The CDR3 totals 18 residues. CDR1 is MDHEN, CDR2 SYDVKM, per germline. Germline trimming cut 4 bases from V and 6 bases from J; bases unmatched to any gene: 15. Both subsets, CD45RA+ naive and CD45RA-negative memory, were split from the CD4+ cells. Findings and caveats of the study: Larger richness was generally estimated for naive than memory subsets. The study's rarefaction showed incomplete sorted-subset sequencing despite large depth.

This clone was counted a single time. Its matching antigen is unknown. The source material was naive CD4+ T cells from PBMCs. Noted subset: CD45RA+ positively selected. This receptor was obtained from a man aged 18 to 29 in good health. Some clones in this sample may be carry-over from other donors' samples. V is TRBV28 and J is TRBJ1-5; 10 nucleotides line up with TRBD1. CDR3 sequence: CASSSMQGGTGDLQPQHF. CDR3 DNA sequence: TGTGCCAGCAGTTCCATGCAGGGGGGGACAGGGGATCTTCAGCCCCAGCATTTT.